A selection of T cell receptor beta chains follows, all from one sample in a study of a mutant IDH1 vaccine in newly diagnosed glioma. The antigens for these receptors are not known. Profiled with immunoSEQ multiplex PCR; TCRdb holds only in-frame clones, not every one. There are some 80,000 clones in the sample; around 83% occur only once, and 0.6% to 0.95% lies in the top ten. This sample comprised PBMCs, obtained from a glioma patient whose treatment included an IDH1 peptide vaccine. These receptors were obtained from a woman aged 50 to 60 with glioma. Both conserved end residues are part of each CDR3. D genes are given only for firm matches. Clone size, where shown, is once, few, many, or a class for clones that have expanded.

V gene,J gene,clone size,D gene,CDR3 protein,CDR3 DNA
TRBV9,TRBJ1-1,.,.,CASSVDYSWNEAFF,TGTGCCAGCAGCGTAGATTACAGTTGGAATGAAGCTTTCTTT
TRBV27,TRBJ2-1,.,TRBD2,CASRSHAGEDYNEQFF,TGTGCCAGCAGATCCCATGCGGGGGAGGACTACAATGAGCAGTTCTTC
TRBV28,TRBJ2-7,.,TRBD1,CASSLGQGYEQYF,TGTGCCAGCAGTTTGGGACAGGGGTACGAGCAGTACTTC
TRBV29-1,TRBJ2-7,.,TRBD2,CSASSGSSPPEQYF,TGCAGCGCCTCTAGCGGGTCCTCCCCGCCCGAGCAGTACTTC
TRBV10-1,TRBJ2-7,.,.,CASSDGLTSSYEQYF,TGCGCCAGCAGTGATGGCCTTACGAGCTCCTACGAGCAGTACTTC
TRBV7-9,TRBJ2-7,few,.,CASSLFTGGINEQYF,TGTGCCAGCAGCTTATTCACGGGGGGCATCAACGAGCAGTACTTC
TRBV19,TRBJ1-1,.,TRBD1,CASSLPGQGAEAFF,TGTGCCAGTAGTTTACCGGGACAGGGAGCTGAAGCTTTCTTT
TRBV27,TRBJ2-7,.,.,CASSLQWLPYYEQYF,TGTGCCAGCAGTTTACAGTGGCTACCGTACTACGAGCAGTACTTC
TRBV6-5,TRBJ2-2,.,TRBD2,CASSRRGGDTGELFF,TGTGCCAGCAGCCGACGGGGGGGAGACACCGGGGAGCTGTTTTTT
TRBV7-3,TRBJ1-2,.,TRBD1,CASSSTPGGANYGYTF,TGTGCCAGCAGCTCCACCCCAGGGGGAGCTAACTATGGCTACACCTTC
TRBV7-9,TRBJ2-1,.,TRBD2,CASSQLGLAGQFF,TGTGCCAGCAGCCAGTTGGGACTAGCGGGCCAGTTCTTC
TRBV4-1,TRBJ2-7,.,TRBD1,CASSLTGTGIYEQYF,TGCGCCAGCAGCTTGACCGGGACAGGGATCTACGAGCAGTACTTC
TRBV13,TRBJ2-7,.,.,CASSFRSYEQYF,TGTGCCAGCAGCTTTAGGAGCTACGAGCAGTACTTC
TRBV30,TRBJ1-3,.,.,CASGTGLIGNTIYF,TGTGCCTCCGGAACAGGGCTCATTGGAAATACCATATATTTT
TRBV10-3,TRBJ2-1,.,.,CAISGGDEQFF,TGTGCCATCAGTGGAGGGGATGAGCAGTTCTTC
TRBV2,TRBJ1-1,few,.,CASRGDTGYEAFF,TGTGCCAGCAGGGGGGACACCGGATATGAAGCTTTCTTT
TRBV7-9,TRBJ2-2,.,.,CASSLDSPTGELFF,TGTGCCAGCAGCTTAGATTCCCCCACTGGGGAGCTGTTTTTT
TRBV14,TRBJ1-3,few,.,CASSQDRAFSSGNTIYF,TGTGCCAGCAGCCAAGATCGGGCCTTTAGCTCTGGAAACACCATATATTTT
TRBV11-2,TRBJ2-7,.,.,CASSPRESRSNYEQYF,TGTGCCAGCAGTCCCCGGGAGTCCCGATCCAACTACGAGCAGTACTTC
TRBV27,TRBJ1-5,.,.,CASSLFADSNQPQHF,TGTGCCAGCAGTTTATTTGCCGATAGCAATCAGCCCCAGCATTTT
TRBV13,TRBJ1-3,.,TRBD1,CASSQGARFGNTIYF,TGTGCCAGCAGCCAGGGGGCGAGGTTTGGAAACACCATATATTTT
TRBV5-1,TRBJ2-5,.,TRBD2,CASSLNPTSGSETQYF,TGCGCCAGCAGCTTGAATCCGACTAGCGGATCGGAGACCCAGTACTTC
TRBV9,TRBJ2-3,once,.,CASSVYGISTDTQYF,TGTGCCAGCAGCGTATACGGGATTAGTACAGATACGCAGTATTTT
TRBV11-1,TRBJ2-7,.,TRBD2,CASSIAGVLNEQYF,TGTGCCAGCAGCATAGCGGGAGTACTTAACGAGCAGTACTTC
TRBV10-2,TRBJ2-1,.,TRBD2,CASRTSGSYNEQFF,TGCGCCAGCAGGACTAGCGGCTCCTACAATGAGCAGTTCTTC
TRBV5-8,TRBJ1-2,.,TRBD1,CASSTGQAYGYTF,TGTGCCAGCAGCACCGGACAGGCGTATGGCTACACCTTC
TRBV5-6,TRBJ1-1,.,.,CASSSHLNTEAFF,TGTGCCAGCAGCTCCCACCTGAACACTGAAGCTTTCTTT
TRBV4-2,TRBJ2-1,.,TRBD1,CASSQGQGWNEQFF,TGTGCCAGCAGCCAAGGACAGGGGTGGAATGAGCAGTTCTTC
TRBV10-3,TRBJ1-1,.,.,CAITRRRGETEAFF,TGTGCCATCACTCGCCGGAGGGGGGAGACTGAAGCTTTCTTT
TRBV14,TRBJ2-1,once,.,CASSQFNEQFF,TGTGCCAGCAGCCAATTCAATGAGCAGTTCTTC
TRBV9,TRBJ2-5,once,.,CASSVGAAPAGKETQYF,TGTGCCAGCAGCGTAGGGGCGGCCCCCGCGGGGAAAGAGACCCAGTACTTC
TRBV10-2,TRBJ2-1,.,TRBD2,CASSRLAGVYNEQFF,TGCGCCAGCAGCCGACTAGCGGGAGTGTACAATGAGCAGTTCTTC
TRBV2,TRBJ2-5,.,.,CASSDILGGQETQYF,TGTGCCAGCAGTGATATCTTAGGGGGCCAAGAGACCCAGTACTTC
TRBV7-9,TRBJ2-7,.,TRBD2,CASSQGLSGGEQYF,TGTGCCAGCAGCCAGGGACTTTCGGGGGGCGAGCAGTACTTC
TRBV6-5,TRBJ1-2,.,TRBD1,CASSPWPTGKDGYTF,TGTGCCAGCAGCCCCTGGCCGACAGGGAAGGATGGCTACACCTTC
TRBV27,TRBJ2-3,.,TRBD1,CASSSPQGARTDTQYF,TGTGCCAGCAGTTCCCCACAGGGGGCGCGGACAGATACGCAGTATTTT